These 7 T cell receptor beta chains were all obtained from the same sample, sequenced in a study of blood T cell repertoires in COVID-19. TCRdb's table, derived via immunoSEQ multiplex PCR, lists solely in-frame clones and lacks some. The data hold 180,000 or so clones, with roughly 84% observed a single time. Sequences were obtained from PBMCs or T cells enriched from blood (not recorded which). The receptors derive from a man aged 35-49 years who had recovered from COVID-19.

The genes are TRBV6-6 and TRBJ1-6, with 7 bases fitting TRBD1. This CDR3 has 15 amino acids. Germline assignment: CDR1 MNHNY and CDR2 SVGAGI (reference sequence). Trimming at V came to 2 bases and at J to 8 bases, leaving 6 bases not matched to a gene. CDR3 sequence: CASSYDRVLDSPLHF. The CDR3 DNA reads TGTGCCAGCAGTTACGACAGGGTATTAGATTCACCCCTCCACTTT.

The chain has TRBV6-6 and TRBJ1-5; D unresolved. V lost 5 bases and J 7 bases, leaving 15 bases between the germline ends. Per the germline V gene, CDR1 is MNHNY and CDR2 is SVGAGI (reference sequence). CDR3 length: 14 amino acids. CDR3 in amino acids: CASSDPGAEQPQHF. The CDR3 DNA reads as TGTGCCAGCAGTGACCCGGGAGCGGAACAGCCCCAGCATTTT.

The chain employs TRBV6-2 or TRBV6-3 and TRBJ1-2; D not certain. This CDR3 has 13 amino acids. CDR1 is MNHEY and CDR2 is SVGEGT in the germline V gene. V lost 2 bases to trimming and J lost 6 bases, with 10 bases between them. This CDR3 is CASSYRPRDGYTF. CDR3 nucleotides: TGTGCCAGCAGTTACAGGCCACGGGATGGCTACACCTTC.

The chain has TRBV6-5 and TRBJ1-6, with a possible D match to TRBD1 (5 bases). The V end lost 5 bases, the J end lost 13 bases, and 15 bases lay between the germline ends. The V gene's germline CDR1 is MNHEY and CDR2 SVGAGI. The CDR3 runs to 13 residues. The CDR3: CASSHDSSGPLHF. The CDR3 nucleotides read TGTGCCAGCAGTCACGACAGTTCGGGCCCCCTCCACTTT.

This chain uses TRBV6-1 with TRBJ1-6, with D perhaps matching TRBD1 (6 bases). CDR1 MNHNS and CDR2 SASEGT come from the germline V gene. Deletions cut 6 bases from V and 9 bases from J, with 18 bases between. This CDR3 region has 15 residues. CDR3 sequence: CASRQYQTGSSPLHF. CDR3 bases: TGTGCCAGCAGACAATATCAAACAGGGAGTTCACCCCTCCACTTT.

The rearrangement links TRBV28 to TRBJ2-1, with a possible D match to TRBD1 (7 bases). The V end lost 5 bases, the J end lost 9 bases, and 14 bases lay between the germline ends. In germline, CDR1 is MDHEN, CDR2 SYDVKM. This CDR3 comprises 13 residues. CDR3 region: CASSGGGTGEQFF. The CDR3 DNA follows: TGTGCCAGCAGTGGAGGGGGCACGGGTGAGCAGTTCTTC.

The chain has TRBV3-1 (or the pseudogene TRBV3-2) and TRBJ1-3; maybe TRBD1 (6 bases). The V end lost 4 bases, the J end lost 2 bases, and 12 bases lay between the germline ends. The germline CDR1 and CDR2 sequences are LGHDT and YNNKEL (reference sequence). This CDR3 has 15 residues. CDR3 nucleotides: TGTGCCAGCAGCCGGGGGTACAGGGCTGGAAACACCATATATTTT. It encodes CASSRGYRAGNTIYF.